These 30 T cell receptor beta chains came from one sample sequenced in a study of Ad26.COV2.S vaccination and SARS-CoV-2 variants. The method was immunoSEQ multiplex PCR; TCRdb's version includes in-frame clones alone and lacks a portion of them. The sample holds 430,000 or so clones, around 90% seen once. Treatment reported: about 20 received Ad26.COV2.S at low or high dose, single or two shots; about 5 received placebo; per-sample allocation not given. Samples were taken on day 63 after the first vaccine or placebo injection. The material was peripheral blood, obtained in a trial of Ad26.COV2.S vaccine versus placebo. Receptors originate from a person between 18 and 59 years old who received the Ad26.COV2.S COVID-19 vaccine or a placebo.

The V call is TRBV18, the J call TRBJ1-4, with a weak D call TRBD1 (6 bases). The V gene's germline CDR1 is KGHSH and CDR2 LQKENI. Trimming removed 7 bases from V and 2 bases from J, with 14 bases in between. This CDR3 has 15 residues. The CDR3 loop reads CASFSGGATNEKLFF. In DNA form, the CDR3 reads TGTGCCAGCTTCTCCGGGGGGGCGACTAATGAAAAACTGTTTTTT.

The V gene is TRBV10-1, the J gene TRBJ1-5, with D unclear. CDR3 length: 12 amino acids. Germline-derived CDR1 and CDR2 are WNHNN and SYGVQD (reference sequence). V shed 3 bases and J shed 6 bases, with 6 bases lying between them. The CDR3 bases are TGCGCCAGCAGTGATTTAGGTCAGCCCCAGCATTTT. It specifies CASSDLGQPQHF.

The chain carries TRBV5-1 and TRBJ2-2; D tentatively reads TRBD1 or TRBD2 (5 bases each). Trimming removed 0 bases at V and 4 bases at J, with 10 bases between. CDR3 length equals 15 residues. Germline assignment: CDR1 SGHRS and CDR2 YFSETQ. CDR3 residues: CASSLGQGTTGELFF. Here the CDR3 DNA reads TGCGCCAGCAGCTTGGGACAAGGGACCACCGGGGAGCTGTTTTTT.

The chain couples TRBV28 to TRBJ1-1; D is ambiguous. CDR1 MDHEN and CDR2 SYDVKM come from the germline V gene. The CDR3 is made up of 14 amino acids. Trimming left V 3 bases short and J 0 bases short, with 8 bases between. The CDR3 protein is CASSFGVMNTEAFF. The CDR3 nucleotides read TGTGCCAGCAGTTTTGGGGTTATGAACACTGAAGCTTTCTTT.

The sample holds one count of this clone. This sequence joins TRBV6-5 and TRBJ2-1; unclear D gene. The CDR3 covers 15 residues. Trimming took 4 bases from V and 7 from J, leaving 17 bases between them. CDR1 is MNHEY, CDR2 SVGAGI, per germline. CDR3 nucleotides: TGTGCCAGCAGTTCCCTCCTACCCCCGAGGAATGAGCAGTTCTTC. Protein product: CASSSLLPPRNEQFF.

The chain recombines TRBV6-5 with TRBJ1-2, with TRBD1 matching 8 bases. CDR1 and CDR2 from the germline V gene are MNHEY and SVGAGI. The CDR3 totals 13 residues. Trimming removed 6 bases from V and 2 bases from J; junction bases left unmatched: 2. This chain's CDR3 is CASRWTGNYGYTF. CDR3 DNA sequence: TGTGCCAGCAGGTGGACAGGGAACTATGGCTACACCTTC.

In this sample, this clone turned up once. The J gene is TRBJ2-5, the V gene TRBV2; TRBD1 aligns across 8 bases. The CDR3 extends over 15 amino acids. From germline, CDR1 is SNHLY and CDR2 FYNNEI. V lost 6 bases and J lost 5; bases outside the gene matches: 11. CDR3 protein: CASRDRTGLGETQYF. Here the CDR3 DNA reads TGTGCCAGCAGGGACCGGACAGGGCTTGGGGAGACCCAGTACTTC.

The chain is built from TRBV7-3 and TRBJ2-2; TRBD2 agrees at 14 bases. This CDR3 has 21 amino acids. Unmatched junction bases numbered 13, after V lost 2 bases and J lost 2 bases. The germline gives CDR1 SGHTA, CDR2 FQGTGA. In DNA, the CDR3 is TGTGCCAGCAGCTTATGGGCCCTCGGGACTAGCGGGAGTGCCAACACCGGGGAGCTGTTTTTT. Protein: CASSLWALGTSGSANTGELFF.

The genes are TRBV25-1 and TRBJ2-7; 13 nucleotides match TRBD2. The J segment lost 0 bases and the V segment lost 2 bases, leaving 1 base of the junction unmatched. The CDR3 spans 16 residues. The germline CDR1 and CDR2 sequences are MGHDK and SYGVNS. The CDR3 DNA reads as TGTGCCAGCAGTGAAAGGACTAGCGGGAGCTCCTACGAGCAGTACTTC. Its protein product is CASSERTSGSSYEQYF.

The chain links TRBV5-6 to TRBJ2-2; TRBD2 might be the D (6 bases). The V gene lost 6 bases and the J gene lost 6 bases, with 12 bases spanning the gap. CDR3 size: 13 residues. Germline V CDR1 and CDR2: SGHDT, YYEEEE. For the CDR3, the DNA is TGTGCCAGCACCCGAGTAGCGGCCGGGGAGCTGTTTTTT. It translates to CASTRVAAGELFF.

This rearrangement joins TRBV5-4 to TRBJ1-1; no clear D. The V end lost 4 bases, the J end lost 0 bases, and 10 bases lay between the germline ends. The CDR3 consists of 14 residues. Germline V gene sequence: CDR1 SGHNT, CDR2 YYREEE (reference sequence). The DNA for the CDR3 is TGTGCCAGCAGCCCGGCACTATTGAACACTGAAGCTTTCTTT. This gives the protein CASSPALLNTEAFF.

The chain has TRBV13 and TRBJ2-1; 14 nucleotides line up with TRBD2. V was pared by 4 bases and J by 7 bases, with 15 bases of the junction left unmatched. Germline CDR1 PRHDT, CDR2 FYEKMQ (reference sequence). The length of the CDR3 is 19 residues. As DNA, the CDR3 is TGTGCCAGCAGCTCCACCAGGGGTCCCGGGACTAGCGGGAGTAATGAGCAGTTCTTC. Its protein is CASSSTRGPGTSGSNEQFF.

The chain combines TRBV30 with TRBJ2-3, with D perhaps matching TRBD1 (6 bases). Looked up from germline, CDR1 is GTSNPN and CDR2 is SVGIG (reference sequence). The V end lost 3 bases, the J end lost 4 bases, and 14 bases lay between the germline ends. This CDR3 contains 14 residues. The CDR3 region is CAWSATGYADTQYF. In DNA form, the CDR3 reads TGTGCCTGGAGCGCCACAGGGTACGCAGATACGCAGTATTTT.

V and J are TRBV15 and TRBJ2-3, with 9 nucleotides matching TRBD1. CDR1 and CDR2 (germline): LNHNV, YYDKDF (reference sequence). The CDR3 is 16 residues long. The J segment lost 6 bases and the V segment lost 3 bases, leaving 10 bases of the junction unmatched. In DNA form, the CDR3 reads TGTGCCACCAGCAGGGACCCGGGGACAGGGAGTGATACGCAGTATTTT. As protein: CATSRDPGTGSDTQYF.

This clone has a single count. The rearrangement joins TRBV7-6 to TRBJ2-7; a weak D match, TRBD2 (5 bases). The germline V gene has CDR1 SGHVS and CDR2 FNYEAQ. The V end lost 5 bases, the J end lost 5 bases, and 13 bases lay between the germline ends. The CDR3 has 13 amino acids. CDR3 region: CASSPDARDEQYF. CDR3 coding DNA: TGTGCCAGCAGCCCTGATGCGCGGGACGAGCAGTACTTC.

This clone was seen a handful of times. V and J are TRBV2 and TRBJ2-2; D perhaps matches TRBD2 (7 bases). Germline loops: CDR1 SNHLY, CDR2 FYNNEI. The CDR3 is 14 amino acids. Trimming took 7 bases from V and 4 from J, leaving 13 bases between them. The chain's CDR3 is CASKGDYPTGELFF. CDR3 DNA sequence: TGTGCCAGCAAGGGGGACTACCCCACCGGGGAGCTGTTTTTT.

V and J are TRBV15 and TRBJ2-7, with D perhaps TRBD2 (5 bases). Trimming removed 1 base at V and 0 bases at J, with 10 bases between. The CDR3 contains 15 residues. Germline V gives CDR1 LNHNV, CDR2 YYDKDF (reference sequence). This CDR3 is CATSRGGKSSYEQYF. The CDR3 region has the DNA TGTGCCACCAGCAGAGGAGGGAAGAGCTCCTACGAGCAGTACTTC.

The CDR3 coding sequence is TGTGCCAGCAGTTGGTTGACAGTATCCCATAATTCACCCCTCCACTTT. It yields the protein CASSWLTVSHNSPLHF. The chain carries TRBV6-5 and TRBJ1-6; the D gene is possibly TRBD1 (5 bases). Trimming removed 4 bases at V and 5 bases at J, with 15 bases between. Germline V gene sequence: CDR1 MNHEY, CDR2 SVGAGI. The CDR3 totals 16 residues.

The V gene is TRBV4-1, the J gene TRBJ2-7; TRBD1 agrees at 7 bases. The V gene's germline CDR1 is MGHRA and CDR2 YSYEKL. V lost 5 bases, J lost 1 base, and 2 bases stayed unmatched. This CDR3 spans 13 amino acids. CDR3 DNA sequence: TGCGCCAGCAGCGACAGGGTGTCCTACGAGCAGTACTTC. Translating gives CASSDRVSYEQYF.

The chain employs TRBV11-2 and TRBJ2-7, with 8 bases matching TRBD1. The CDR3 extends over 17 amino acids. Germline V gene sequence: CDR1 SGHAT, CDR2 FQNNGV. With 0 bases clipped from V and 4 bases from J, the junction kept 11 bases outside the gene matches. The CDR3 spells CASSLDVFGQGPYEQYF. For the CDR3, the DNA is TGTGCCAGCAGCTTAGATGTATTTGGACAGGGACCTTACGAGCAGTACTTC.

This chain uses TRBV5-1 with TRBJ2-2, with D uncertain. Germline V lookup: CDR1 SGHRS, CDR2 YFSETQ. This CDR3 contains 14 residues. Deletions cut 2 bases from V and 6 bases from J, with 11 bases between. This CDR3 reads CASSLSRSPGELFF. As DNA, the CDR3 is TGCGCCAGCAGCTTAAGCCGATCACCCGGGGAGCTGTTTTTT.

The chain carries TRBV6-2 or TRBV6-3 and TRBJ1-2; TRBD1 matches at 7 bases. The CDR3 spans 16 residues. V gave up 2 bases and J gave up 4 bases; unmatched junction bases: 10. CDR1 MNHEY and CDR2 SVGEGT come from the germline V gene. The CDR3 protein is CASSYATDRPGYGYTF. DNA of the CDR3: TGTGCCAGCAGTTACGCTACGGACAGGCCCGGCTATGGCTACACCTTC.

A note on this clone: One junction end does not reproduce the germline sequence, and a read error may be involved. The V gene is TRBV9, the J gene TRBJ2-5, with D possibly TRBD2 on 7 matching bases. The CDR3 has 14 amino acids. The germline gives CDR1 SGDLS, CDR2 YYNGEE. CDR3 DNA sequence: TGTGCCAGCAGCCCCGAGGGGGGGAGAGAGACCCAATACTTC. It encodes CASSPEGGRETQYF.

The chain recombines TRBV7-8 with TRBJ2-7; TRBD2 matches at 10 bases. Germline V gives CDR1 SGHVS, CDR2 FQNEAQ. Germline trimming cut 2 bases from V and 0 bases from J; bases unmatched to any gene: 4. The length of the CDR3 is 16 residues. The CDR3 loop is CASSLMTSGLSYEQYF. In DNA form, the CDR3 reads TGTGCCAGCAGCTTAATGACTAGCGGGCTCTCCTACGAGCAGTACTTC.

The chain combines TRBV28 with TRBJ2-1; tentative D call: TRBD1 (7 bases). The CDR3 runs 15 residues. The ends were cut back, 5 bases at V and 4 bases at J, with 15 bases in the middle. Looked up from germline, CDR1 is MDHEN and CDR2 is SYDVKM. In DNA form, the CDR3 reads TGTGCCAGCAGTATACAGGGGCGGGGATACAATGAGCAGTTCTTC. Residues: CASSIQGRGYNEQFF. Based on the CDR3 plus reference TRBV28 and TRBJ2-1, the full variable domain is DVKVTQSSRYLVKRTGEKVFLECVQDMDHENMFWYRQDPGLGLRLIYFSYDVKMKEKGDIPEGYSVSREKKERFSLILESASTNQTSMYLCASSIQGRGYNEQFFGPGTRLTVL.

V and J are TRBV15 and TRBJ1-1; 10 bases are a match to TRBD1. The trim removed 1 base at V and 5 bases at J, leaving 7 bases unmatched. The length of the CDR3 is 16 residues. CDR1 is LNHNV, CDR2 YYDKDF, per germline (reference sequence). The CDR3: CATSRGRQGAGTEAFF. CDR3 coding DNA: TGTGCCACCAGCAGAGGTAGACAGGGGGCAGGGACTGAAGCTTTCTTT.

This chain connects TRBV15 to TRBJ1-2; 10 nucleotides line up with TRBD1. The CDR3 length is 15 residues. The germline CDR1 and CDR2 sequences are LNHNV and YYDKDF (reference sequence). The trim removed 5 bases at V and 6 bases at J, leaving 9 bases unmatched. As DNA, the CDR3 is TGTGCCACCAGCGGCCGGGACAGGGGTTTTCATGGCTACACCTTC. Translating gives CATSGRDRGFHGYTF. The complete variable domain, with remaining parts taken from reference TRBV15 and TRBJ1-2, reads DAMVIQNPRYQVTQFGKPVTLSCSQTLNHNVMYWYQQKSSQAPKLLFHYYDKDFNNEADTPDNFQSRRPNTSFCFLDIRSPGLGDTAMYLCATSGRDRGFHGYTFGSGTRLTVV.

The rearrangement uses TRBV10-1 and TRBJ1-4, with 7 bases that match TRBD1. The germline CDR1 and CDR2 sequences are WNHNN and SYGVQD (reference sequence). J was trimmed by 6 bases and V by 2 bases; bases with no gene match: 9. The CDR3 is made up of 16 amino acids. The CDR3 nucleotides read TGCGCCAGCAGTGAGGACAGGGTCCGTGGCGATGAAAAACTGTTTTTT. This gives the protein CASSEDRVRGDEKLFF.

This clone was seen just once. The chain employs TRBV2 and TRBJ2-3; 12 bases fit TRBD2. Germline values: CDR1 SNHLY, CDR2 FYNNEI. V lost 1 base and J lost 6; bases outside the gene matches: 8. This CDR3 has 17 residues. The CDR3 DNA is TGTGCCAGCAGTGAAGGGGCTAGCGGGAGGGCAAGGGATACGCAGTATTTT. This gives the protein CASSEGASGRARDTQYF.

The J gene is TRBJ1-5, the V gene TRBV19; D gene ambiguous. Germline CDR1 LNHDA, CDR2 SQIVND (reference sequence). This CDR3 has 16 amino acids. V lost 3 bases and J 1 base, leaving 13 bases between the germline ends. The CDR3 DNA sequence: TGTGCCAGTAGTATTTATCCAGGAGGAAGCAATCAGCCCCAGCATTTT. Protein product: CASSIYPGGSNQPQHF.